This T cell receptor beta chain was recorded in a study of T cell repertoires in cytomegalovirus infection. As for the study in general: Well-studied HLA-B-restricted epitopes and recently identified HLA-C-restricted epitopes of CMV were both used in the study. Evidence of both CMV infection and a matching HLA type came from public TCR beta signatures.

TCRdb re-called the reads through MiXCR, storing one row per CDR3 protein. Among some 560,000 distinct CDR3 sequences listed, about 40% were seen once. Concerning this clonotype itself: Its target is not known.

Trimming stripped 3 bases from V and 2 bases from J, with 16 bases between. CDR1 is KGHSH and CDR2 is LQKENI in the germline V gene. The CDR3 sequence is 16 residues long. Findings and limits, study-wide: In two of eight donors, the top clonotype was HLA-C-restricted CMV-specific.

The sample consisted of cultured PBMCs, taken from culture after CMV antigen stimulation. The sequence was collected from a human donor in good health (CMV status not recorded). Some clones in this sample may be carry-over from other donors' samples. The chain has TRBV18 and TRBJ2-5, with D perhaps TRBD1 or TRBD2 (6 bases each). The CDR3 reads CASSPGGGARQETQYF. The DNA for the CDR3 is TGTGCCAGCTCACCCGGAGGGGGAGCGAGACAAGAGACCCAGTACTTC.